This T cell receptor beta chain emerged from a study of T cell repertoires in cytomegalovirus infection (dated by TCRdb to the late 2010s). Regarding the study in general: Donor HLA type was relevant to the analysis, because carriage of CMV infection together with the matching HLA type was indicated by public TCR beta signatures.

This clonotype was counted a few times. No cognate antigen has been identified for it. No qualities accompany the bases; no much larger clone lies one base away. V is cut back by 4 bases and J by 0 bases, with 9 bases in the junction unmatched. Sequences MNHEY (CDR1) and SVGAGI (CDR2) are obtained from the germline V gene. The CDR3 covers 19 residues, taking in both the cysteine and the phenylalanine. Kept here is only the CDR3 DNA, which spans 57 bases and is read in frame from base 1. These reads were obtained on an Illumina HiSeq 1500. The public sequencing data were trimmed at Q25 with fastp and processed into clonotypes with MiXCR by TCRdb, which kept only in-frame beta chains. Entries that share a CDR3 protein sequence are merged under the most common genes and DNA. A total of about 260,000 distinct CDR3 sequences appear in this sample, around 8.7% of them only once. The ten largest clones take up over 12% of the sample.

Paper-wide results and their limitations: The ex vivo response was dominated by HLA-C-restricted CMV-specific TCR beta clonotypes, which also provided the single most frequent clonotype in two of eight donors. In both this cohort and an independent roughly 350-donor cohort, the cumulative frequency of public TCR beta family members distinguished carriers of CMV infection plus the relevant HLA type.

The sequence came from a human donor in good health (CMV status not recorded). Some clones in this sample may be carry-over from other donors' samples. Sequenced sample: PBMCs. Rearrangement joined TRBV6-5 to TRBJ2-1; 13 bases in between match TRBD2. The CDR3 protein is CASSSSGLAGFSSYNEQFF. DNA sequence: TGTGCCAGCAGTTCCTCGGGACTAGCGGGATTCAGCTCCTACAATGAGCAGTTCTTC.